This T cell receptor beta chain was retrieved from a study of blood T cell repertoires in COVID-19. Across the whole study: Specimens from acute and convalescent COVID-19 originated in the United States, Italy and Spain.

This CDR3 region has 13 residues. V was pared by 2 bases and J by 3 bases, with 8 bases between. Germline-derived CDR1 and CDR2 are KGHSH and LQKENI. Authors' analysis steps: Using reference gene primer amplification, nucleated cell counts were estimated. The data were produced by immunoSEQ multiplex PCR, yet TCRdb's version contains in-frame clones alone and is incomplete. D and trimming were read from the DNA, whereas the V and J calls and clone size are those reported in that table. Of approximately 50,000 clones listed, around 88% are singletons. The sequenced sample was peripheral blood. The rearrangement links TRBV18 to TRBJ2-7; D is undetermined. The clonotype originates from a woman older than 75 with acute or convalescent COVID-19. The CDR3 coding sequence is TGTGCCAGCTCACCAACCCAGAACTACGAGCAGTACTTC. This codes for CASSPTQNYEQYF.